Detailed here is one T cell receptor (beta chain). Which antigen it targets is not known. No much larger clone exists at a distance of one base, and base qualities are not known. This sample was taken from a study of identical twins (dated by TCRdb to 2016 to 2018). Broadly, across the study: TCR alpha and beta repertoires from monozygotic twins, unrelated adults of various ages and cord blood were deep-sequenced to test whether fetal clonotypes persist. To rule out contamination, replicate twin experiments were performed at different times with different library preparation protocols.

All donors were healthy Caucasians. The twin cohort comprised three pairs of female monozygotic twins, all aged roughly 18 to 30 years. CD4+ and CD8+ T cell populations were isolated with positive isolation kits from Invitrogen. The paper's findings and limits, for the study overall: Recombination models systematically underestimated out-of-frame TCR alpha sharing in monozygotic twins but agreed with sharing between unrelated individuals. Compared with coincidental sharing between unrelated individuals, out-of-frame TCR alpha sequences shared between twins showed an excess of sequences with low generation probability. Conclusions relied on cross-sectional statistical analysis, since the same donors could not be followed over many years. Excess twin sharing in beta out-of-frame sequences was weaker because fewer shared sequences lowered the signal-to-noise ratio. Zero-insertion analyses could be partly confounded by invariant T cells such as MAIT and iNKT, although diverse VJ usage argued against such confounding for most clonotypes. Abundant cord blood beta clonotypes carried fewer insertions; young adult naive repertoires showed a weaker similar trend, while memory repertoires showed none.

The protocol used for the library was 5' RACE. Sequenced on an Illumina HiSeq 2000. Template switching introduced a universal primer binding site; the final cDNA contained a unique molecular identifier, enabling accurate counting of TCR cDNA molecules. Specific primers in the conserved constant-segment region were used to synthesize first-strand cDNA for TCR alpha and beta chains. To control for contamination, each cDNA library was double barcoded with a SMART-Mk sample barcode plus Illumina barcodes. TruSeq adapter sequences, together with Illumina sample barcodes, were added in two successive PCR steps. TCR alpha and beta cDNA libraries were sequenced on the Illumina HiSeq platform with custom primers. On the authors' methods: MiGEC processed the raw reads to extract unique molecular identifiers, while MiXCR was used to determine the CDR3 positions. Recombination models were inferred per individual with the repgenHMM and IGoR tools using an EM algorithm. The tcR package in R was used for shared clonotype analysis, with sharing normalized by the product of cloneset sizes. To study raw recombination without the effects of thymic and clonal selection, out-of-frame nonproductive sequences were analyzed. The public sequencing data were trimmed at Q25 with fastp and processed into clonotypes with MiXCR by TCRdb, which kept only in-frame beta chains. Under each unique CDR3 protein, matching rows form one entry showing the most common genes and DNA. These V and J calls derive from TCRdb rather than the authors' analysis. The sample table records about 470,000 distinct CDR3 sequences; approximately 24% of these occur just once. Of the sample, roughly 3% is held by the ten largest clones.

Trimming removed 1 base from V and 0 bases from J, leaving 13 bases between the germline ends. There are 16 amino acids in the CDR3, from cysteine to phenylalanine inclusive. The retained sequence is limited to the CDR3, 48 bases, with the frame set at the first base. The germline V gene provides CDR1 ENHRY and CDR2 SYGVKD. These data also featured in a second study, about T cells expressing NK-cell markers. The second study also describes: Three sorted T-cell subsets (CD3+CD56+NKG2C+, CD3+CD56+NKG2C- and CD3+CD56-NKG2C+) from fewer than 10 donors had their TCR beta-chain repertoires profiled. Among the eight sequenced donors, seven were HCMV-seropositive and one was HCMV-seronegative. To restrict sorting to alphabetaTCR-expressing T cells, an anti-gammadeltaTCR antibody was added in several experiments. For five or six donors, the dominant CD3+CD56+NKG2C+ clonotypes were among the top 10 CD8+ clonotypes and accounted for roughly 1.0-8% of CD8+ T cells. Those dominant clonotypes were again the most abundant among CD3+CD56-NKG2C+ cells in several donors, at about 25-60.1%. Whether the expanded NKG2C-expressing T cell clones were specific for HCMV antigens was left unclear. All eight donors whose samples were sequenced were randomly selected healthy volunteers, three of them men and five women. HCMV-specific IgG was detected in serum with a commercial ELISA kit to determine HCMV serostatus. MIGEC handled demultiplexing of the reads and grouping by UMI, while MiTCR was used to assemble and quantify clonotypes. Only TCR cDNA sequences supported by at least two reads were kept to exclude erroneous sequences. The tcR package was used for downstream repertoire analysis, and clonotypes were matched between fractions using CDR3 nucleotide sequence together with V segment. VDJmatch was used to annotate antigen specificity against VDJdb, with one amino acid substitution allowed in CDR3.

The material sequenced was CD4+ T cells sorted from blood. The origin of this receptor is a woman in her late teens or twenties in good health. The rearrangement joined TRBV10-3 to TRBJ2-7, with TRBD2 as a weak D call on 5 bases. Here is the DNA: TGTGCCATCAGTGAGTGGGGAGAAACGAGCTCCTACGAGCAGTACTTC. Its translation reads: CAISEWGETSSYEQYF.